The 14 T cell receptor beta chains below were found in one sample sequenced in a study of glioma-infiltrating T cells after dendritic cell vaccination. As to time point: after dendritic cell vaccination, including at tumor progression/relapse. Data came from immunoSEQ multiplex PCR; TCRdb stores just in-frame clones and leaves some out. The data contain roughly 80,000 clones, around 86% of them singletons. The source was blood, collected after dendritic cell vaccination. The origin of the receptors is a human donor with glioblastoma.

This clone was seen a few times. This CDR3 is CAISDSPQGNGYTF. The CDR3 DNA reads as TGTGCCATCAGTGATTCACCGCAGGGAAATGGCTACACCTTC. The gene calls are TRBV10-3 and TRBJ1-2; D might be TRBD1 (5 bases). V was trimmed by 3 bases and J by 6 bases, leaving 14 bases between them. In germline, CDR1 is ENHRY, CDR2 SYGVKD. The CDR3 extends over 14 amino acids.

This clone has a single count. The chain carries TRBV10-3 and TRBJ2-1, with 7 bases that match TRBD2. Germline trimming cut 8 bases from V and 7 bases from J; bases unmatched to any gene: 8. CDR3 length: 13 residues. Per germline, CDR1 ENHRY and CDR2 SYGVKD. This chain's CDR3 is CAIGGEGRNEQFF. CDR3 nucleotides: TGTGCCATCGGGGGGGAGGGGAGGAATGAGCAGTTCTTC.

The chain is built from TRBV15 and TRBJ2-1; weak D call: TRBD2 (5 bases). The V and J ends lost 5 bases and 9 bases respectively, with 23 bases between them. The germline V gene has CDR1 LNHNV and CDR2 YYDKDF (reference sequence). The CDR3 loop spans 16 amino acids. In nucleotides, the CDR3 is TGTGCCACCAGCGACGGCCCGACAACCTCCCGGGGTGAGCAGTTCTTC. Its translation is CATSDGPTTSRGEQFF.

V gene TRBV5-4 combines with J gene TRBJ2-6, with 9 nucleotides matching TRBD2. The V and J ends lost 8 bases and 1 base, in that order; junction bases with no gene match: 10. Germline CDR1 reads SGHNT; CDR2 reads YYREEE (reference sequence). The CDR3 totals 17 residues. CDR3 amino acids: CASLPWAGGSGANVLTF. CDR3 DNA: TGTGCCAGTCTACCCTGGGCGGGGGGGTCTGGGGCCAACGTCCTGACTTTC.

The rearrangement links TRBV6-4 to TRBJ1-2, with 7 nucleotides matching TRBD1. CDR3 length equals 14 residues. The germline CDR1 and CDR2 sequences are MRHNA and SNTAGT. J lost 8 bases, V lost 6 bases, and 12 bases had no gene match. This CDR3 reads CASRGTVGDGGYTF. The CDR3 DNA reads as TGTGCCAGCAGAGGGACAGTTGGGGATGGAGGCTACACCTTC.

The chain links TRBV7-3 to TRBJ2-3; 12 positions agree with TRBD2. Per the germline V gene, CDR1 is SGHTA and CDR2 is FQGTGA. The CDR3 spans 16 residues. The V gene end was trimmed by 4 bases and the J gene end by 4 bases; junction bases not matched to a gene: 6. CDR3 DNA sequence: TGTGCCAGCAGCTGGCTAGCGGGAGGGCCGGCAGATACGCAGTATTTT. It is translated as CASSWLAGGPADTQYF.

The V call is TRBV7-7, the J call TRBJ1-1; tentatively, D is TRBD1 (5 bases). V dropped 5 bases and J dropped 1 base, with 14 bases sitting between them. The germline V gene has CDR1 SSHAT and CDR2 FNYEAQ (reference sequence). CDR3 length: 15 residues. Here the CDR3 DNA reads TGTGCCAGCAGCCCGCGGGGGGTTGGGAACACTGAAGCTTTCTTT. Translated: CASSPRGVGNTEAFF.

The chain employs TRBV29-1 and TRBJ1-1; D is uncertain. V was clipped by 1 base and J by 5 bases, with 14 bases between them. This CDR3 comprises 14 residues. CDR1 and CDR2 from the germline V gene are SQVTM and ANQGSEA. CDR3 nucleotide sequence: TGCAGCGTTGAAGGACCCGGGGAATGGACTGAAGCTTTCTTT. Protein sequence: CSVEGPGEWTEAFF. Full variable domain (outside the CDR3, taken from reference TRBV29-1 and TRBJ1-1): SAVISQKPSRDICQRGTSLTIQCQVDSQVTMMFWYRQQPGQSLTLIATANQGSEATYESGFVIDKFPISRPNLTFSTLTVSNMSPEDSSIYLCSVEGPGEWTEAFFGQGTRLTVV.

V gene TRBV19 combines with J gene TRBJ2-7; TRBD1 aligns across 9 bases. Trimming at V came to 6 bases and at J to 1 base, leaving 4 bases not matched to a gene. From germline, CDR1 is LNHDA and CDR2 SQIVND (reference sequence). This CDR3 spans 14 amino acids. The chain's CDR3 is CASRDRGASYEQYF. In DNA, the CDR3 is TGTGCCAGTAGGGACAGGGGAGCTTCCTACGAGCAGTACTTC.

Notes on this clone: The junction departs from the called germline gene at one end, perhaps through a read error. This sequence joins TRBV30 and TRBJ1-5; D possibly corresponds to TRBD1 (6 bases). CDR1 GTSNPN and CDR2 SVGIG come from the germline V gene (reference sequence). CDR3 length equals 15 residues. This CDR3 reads CVWRGAGVWSQPQHF. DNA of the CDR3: TGTGTCTGGAGGGGAGCAGGGGTTTGGAGTCAGCCCCAGCATTTT.

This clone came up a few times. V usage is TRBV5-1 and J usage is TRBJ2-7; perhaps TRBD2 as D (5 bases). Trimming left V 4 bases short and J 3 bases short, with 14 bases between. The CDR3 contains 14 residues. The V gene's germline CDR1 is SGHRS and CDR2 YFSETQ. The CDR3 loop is CASSSVGLHYEQYF. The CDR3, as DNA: TGCGCCAGCAGCAGTGTCGGACTTCACTACGAGCAGTACTTC.

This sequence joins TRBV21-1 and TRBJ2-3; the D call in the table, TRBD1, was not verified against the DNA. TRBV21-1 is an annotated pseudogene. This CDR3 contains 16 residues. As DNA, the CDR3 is TGTGCCAGCAGCAAAGCGAGAGGGGGCAGGACAGATACGCAGTATTTT. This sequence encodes CASSKARGGRTDTQYF.

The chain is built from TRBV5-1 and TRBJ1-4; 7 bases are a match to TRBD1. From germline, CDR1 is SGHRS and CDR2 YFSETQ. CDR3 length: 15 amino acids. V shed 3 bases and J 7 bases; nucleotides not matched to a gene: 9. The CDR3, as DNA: TGCGCCAGCAGCTCGACACAGGGGCCGGGTGAAAAACTGTTTTTT. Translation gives CASSSTQGPGEKLFF.

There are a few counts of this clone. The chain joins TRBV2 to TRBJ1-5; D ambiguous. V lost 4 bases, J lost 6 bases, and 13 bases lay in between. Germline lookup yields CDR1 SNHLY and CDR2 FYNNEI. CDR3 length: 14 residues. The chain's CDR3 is CASSGTFGGQPQHF. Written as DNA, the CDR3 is TGTGCCAGCAGTGGGACGTTCGGAGGTCAGCCCCAGCATTTT.